This T cell receptor beta chain was captured by sequencing in a study of blood T cell repertoires in COVID-19. Study-level background: The analysed material was cDNA or gDNA that came from T cells, B-cell-depleted T cells, or PBMCs.

Authors' methods: Reference gene primers were amplified, and this amplification served to estimate nucleated cell counts. Sequencing used immunoSEQ multiplex PCR; TCRdb keeps in-frame clones, though not all of them. V, J and clone size are those of that table, while D and trimming were read from the DNA. The sample includes about 320,000 clones, over 80% seen only once; the top ten take about 9.8%. This CDR3 is 13 amino acids long. V was clipped by 7 bases and J by 1 base; unmatched bases: 5. The germline CDR1 and CDR2 sequences are SQVTM and ANQGSEA. The sequence was obtained from a woman between 18 and 29 years old who had recovered from COVID-19. The sequenced sample consisted of PBMCs or T cells enriched from blood (not recorded which). This sequence joins TRBV29-1 and TRBJ1-1, with 8 nucleotides matching TRBD1. CDR3: CSALDRANTEAFF. The CDR3 DNA follows: TGCAGCGCCTTGGACAGGGCGAACACTGAAGCTTTCTTT. The full variable domain, rest sourced from reference TRBV29-1 and TRBJ1-1, is SAVISQKPSRDICQRGTSLTIQCQVDSQVTMMFWYRQQPGQSLTLIATANQGSEATYESGFVIDKFPISRPNLTFSTLTVSNMSPEDSSIYLCSALDRANTEAFFGQGTRLTVV.